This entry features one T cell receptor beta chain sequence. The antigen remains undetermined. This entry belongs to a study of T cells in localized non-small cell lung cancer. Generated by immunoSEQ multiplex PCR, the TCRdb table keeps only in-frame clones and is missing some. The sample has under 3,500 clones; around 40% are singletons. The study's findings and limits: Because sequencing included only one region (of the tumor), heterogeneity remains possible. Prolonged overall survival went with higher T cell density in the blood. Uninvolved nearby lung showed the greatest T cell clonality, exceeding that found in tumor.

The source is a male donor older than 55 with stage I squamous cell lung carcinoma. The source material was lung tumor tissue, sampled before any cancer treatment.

The CDR3 spells CSVRTGVGRYEPQHF. CDR3 in DNA: TGCAGCGTACGAACGGGGGTCGGCCGTTATGAGCCCCAGCATTTT. The chain links TRBV29-1 to TRBJ1-5; the D gene is possibly TRBD1 (5 bases). V was trimmed by 6 bases and J by 8 bases, leaving 23 bases between them. The CDR3 loop spans 15 amino acids. CDR1 and CDR2 (germline): SQVTM, ANQGSEA.